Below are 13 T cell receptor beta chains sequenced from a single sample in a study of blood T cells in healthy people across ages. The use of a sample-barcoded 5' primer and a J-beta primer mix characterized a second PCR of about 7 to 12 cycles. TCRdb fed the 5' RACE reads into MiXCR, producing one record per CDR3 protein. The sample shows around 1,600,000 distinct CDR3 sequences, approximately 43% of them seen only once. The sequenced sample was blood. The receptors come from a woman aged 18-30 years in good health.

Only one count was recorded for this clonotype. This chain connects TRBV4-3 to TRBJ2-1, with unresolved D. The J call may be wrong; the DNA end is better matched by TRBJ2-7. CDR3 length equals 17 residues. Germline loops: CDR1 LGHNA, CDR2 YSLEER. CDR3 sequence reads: CASSQDIQPGYYNEQYF. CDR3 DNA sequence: TGCGCCAGCAGCCAAGATATACAACCCGGATACTACAATGAGCAGTACTTC.

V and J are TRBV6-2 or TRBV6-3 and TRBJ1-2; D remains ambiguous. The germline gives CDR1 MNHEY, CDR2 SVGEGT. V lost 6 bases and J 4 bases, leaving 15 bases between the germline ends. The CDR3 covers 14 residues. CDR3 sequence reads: CASRPPVSLYGYTF. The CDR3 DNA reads TGTGCCAGCAGACCGCCAGTCAGCCTCTATGGCTACACCTTC.

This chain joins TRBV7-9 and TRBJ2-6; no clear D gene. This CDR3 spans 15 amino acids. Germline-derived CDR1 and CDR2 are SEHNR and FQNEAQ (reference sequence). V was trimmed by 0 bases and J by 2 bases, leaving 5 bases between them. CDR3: CASSLAPTGANVLTF. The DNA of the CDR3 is TGTGCCAGCAGCTTAGCACCAACTGGGGCCAACGTCCTGACTTTC.

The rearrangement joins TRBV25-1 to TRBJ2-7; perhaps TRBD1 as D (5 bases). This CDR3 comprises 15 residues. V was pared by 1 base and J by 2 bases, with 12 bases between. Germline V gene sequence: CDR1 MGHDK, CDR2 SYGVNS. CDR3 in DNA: TGTGCCAGCAGTGAATCCATAGACAGAACCTACGAGCAGTACTTC. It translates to CASSESIDRTYEQYF.

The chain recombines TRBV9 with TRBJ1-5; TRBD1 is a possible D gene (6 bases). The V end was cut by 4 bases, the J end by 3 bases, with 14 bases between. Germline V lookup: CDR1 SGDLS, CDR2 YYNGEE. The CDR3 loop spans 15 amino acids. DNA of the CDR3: TGTGCCAGCAGCTCCACAGGGCACTCCAATCAGCCCCAGCATTTT. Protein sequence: CASSSTGHSNQPQHF.

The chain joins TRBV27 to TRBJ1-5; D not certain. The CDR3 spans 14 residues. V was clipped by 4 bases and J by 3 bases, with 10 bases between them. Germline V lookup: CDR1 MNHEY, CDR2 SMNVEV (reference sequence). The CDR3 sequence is CASSSGVVNQPQHF. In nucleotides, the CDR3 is TGTGCCAGCAGTTCCGGGGTGGTCAATCAGCCCCAGCATTTT.

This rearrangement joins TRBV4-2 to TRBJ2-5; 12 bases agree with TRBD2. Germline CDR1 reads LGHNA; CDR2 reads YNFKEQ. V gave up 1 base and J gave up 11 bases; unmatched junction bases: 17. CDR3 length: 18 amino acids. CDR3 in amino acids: CASSQVATSGGISNEQYF. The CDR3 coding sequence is TGTGCCAGCAGCCAAGTGGCGACTAGCGGGGGAATTAGCAATGAGCAGTACTTC.

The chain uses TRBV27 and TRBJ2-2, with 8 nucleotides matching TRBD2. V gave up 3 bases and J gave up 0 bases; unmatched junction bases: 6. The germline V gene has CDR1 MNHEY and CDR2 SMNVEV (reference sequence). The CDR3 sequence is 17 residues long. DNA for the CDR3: TGTGCCAGCAGTTTGGCGGGGGGCCCCTCGAACACCGGGGAGCTGTTTTTT. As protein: CASSLAGGPSNTGELFF.

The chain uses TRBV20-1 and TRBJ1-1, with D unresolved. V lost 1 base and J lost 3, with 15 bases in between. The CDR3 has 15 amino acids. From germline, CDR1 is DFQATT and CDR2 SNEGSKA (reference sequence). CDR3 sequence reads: CSARGTEVGDTEAFF. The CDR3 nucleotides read TGCAGTGCTAGAGGGACTGAGGTTGGGGACACTGAAGCTTTCTTT.

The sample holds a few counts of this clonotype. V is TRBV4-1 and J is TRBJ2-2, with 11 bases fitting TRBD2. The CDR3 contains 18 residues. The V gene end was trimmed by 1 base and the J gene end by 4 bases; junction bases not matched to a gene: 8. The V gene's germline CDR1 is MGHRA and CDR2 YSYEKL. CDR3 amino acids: CASSQVLAGGMITGELFF. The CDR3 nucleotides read TGCGCCAGCAGCCAAGTTTTAGCGGGGGGGATGATCACCGGGGAGCTGTTTTTT.

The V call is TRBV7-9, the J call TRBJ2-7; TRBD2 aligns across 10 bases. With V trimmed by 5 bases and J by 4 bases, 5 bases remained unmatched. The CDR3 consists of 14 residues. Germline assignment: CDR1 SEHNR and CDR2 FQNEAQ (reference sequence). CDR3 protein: CASSQREGSYEQYF. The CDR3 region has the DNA TGTGCCAGCAGCCAGCGGGAGGGTTCGTACGAGCAGTACTTC.

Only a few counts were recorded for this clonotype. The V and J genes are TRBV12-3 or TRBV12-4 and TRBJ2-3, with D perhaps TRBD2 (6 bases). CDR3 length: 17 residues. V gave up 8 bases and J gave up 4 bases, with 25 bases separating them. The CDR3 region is CASFPWQGGMGADTQYF. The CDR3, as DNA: TGTGCCAGCTTTCCCTGGCAGGGAGGAATGGGAGCAGATACGCAGTATTTT.

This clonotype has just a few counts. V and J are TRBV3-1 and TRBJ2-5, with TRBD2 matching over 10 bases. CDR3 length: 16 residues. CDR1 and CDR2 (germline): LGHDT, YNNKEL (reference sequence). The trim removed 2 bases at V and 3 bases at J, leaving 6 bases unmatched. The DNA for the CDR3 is TGTGCCAGCAGCCAACAAGCGGGGGGGTACGAAGAGACCCAGTACTTC. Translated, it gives CASSQQAGGYEETQYF.